This T cell receptor beta chain was sequenced during a study of T cell repertoires in aging, cancer and after chemotherapy. Study in general: Paired samples before and after chemotherapy came from glioblastoma patients receiving temozolomide-based therapy.

This clonotype is deemed medium-sized. No antigen is known for it. Notes on the study in general: Across the chemotherapy interval, each cancer cohort showed higher median generation probability, suggesting thymic rebound.

A mixed TRB-A/B primer pool amplified rearranged TRB by multiplex touch-down PCR. TCRdb re-called the multiplex PCR reads with MiXCR, one entry per CDR3 protein. The sample shows approximately 20,000 distinct CDR3 sequences, approximately 35% of them seen only once. The template was genomic DNA from peripheral blood, not RNA. This CDR3 spans 14 amino acids. Germline V gene lookup returns CDR1 SQVTM and CDR2 ANQGSEA. The ends lost 7 bases at V and 4 bases at J; junction bases unmatched: 12. What was sequenced was blood. This receptor was taken from a human donor with a solid tumor. The chain joins TRBV29-1 to TRBJ1-1, with 7 bases matching TRBD1. DNA of the CDR3: TGCAGCGCAGAACCTACAGGGGAGAGCACTGAAGCTTTCTTT. It is translated as CSAEPTGESTEAFF.